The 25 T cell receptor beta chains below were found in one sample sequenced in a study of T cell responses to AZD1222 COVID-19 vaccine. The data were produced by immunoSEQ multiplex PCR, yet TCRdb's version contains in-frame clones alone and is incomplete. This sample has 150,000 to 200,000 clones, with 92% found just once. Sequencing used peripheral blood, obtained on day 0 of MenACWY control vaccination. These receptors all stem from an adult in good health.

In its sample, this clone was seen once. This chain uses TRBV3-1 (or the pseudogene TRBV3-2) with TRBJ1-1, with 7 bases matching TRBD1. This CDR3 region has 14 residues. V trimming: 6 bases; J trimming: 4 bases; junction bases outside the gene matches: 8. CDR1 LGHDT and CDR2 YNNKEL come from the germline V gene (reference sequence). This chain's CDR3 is CASSYLTGPTEAFF. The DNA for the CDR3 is TGTGCCAGCAGTTACTTGACAGGGCCCACTGAAGCTTTCTTT.

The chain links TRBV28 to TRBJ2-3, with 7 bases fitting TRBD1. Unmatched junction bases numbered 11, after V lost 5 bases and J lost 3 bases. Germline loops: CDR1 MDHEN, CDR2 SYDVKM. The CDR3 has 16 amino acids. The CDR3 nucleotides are TGTGCCAGCAGTCCCCGACAGGGAAAGGGAACAGATACGCAGTATTTT. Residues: CASSPRQGKGTDTQYF. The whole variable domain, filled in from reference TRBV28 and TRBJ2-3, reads DVKVTQSSRYLVKRTGEKVFLECVQDMDHENMFWYRQDPGLGLRLIYFSYDVKMKEKGDIPEGYSVSREKKERFSLILESASTNQTSMYLCASSPRQGKGTDTQYFGPGTRLTVL.

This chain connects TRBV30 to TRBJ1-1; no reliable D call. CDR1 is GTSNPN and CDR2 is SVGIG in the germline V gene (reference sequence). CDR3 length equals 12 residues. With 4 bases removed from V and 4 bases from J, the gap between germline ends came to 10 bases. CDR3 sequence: CAWMGSRTEAFF. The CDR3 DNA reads TGTGCCTGGATGGGGAGCCGCACTGAAGCTTTCTTT.

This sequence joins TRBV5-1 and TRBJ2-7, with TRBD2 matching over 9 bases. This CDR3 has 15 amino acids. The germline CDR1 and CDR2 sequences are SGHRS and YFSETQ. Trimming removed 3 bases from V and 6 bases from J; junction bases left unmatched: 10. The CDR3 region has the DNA TGCGCCAGCAGCTCCGACCGGACTAGCGAGGCCGAGCAGTACTTC. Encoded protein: CASSSDRTSEAEQYF.

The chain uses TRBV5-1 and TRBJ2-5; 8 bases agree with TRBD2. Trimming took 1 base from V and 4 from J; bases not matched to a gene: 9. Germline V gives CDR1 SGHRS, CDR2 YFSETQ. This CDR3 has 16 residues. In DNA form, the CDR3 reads TGCGCCAGCAGCTTGATGGCGGGAGGCGCGGGAGAGACCCAGTACTTC. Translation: CASSLMAGGAGETQYF. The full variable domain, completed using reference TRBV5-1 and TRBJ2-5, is KAGVTQTPRYLIKTRGQQVTLSCSPISGHRSVSWYQQTPGQGLQFLFEYFSETQRNKGNFPGRFSGRQFSNSRSEMNVSTLELGDSALYLCASSLMAGGAGETQYFGPGTRLLVL.

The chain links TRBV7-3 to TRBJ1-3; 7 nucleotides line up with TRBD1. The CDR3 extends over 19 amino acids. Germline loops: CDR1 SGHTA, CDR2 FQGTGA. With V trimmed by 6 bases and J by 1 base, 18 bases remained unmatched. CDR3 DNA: TGTGCCAGCAGTCCGGCAGGGGTCGGGACAGACTGGTCTGGAAACACCATATATTTT. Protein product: CASSPAGVGTDWSGNTIYF.

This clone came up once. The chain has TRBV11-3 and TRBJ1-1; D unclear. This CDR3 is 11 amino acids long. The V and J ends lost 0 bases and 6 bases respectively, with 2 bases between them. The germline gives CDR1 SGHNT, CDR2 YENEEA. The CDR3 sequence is CASSLESEAFF. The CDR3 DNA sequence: TGTGCCAGCAGCTTAGAATCTGAAGCTTTCTTT. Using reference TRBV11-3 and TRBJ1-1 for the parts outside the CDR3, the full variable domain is EAGVVQSPRYKIIEKKQPVAFWCNPISGHNTLYWYLQNLGQGPELLIRYENEEAVDDSQLPKDRFSAERLKGVDSTLKIQPAELGDSAVYLCASSLESEAFFGQGTRLTVV.

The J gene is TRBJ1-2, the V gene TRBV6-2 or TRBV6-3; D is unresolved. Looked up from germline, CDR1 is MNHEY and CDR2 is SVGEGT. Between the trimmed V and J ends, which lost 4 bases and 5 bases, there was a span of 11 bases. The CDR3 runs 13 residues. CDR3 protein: CASSSSADYGYTF. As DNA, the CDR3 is TGTGCCAGCAGTTCCTCGGCGGATTATGGCTACACCTTC.

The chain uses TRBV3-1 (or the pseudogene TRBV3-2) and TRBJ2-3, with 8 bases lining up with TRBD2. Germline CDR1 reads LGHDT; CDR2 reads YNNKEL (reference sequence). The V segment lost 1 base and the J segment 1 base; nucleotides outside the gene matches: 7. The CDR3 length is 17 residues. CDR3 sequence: CASSQASLTSGTDTQYF. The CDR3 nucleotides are TGTGCCAGCAGCCAAGCGTCGCTGACTAGCGGCACAGATACGCAGTATTTT.

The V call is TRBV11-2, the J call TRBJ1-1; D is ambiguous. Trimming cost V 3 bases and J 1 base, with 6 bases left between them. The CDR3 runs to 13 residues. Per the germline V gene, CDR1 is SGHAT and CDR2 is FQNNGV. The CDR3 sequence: CASSFPGNTEAFF. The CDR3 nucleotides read TGTGCCAGCAGCTTCCCGGGGAACACTGAAGCTTTCTTT.

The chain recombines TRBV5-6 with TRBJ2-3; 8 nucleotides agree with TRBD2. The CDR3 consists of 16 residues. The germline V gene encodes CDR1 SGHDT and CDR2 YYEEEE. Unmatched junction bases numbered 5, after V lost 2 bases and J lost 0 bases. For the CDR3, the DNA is TGTGCCAGCAGCTTCTCCGGGACTAGGAGCACAGATACGCAGTATTTT. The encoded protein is CASSFSGTRSTDTQYF.

The CDR3 sequence is CASNFVTGELFF. DNA for the CDR3: TGTGCCAGCAACTTCGTCACCGGGGAGCTGTTTTTT. The chain links TRBV14 to TRBJ2-2, with D unresolved. Germline V gene data show CDR1 as SGHDN and CDR2 as FVKESK. V lost 7 bases and J lost 4, with 7 bases in between. The CDR3 totals 12 residues.

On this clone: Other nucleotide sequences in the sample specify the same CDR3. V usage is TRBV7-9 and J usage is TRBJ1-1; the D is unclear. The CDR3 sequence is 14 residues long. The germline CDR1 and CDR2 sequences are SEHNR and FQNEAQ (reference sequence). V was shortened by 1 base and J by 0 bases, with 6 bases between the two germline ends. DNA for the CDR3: TGTGCCAGCAGCTTAGGACAACTGAACACTGAAGCTTTCTTT. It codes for CASSLGQLNTEAFF. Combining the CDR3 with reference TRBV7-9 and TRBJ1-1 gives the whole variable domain DTGVSQNPRHKITKRGQNVTFRCDPISEHNRLYWYRQTLGQGPEFLTYFQNEAQLEKSRLLSDRFSAERPKGSFSTLEIQRTEQGDSAMYLCASSLGQLNTEAFFGQGTRLTVV.

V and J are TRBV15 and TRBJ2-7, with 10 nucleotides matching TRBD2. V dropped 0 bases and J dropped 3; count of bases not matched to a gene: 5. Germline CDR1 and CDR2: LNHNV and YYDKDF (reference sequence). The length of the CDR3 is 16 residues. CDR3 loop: CATSRDRLAGVYEQYF. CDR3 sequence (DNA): TGTGCCACCAGCAGAGATCGGCTAGCGGGAGTCTACGAGCAGTACTTC.

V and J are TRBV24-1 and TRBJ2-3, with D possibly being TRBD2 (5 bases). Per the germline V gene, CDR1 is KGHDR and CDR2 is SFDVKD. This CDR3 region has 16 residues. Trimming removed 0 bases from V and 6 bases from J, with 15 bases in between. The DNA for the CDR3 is TGTGCCACCAGTGATTTGCAAATCGGAATAGCGGATACGCAGTATTTT. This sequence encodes CATSDLQIGIADTQYF.

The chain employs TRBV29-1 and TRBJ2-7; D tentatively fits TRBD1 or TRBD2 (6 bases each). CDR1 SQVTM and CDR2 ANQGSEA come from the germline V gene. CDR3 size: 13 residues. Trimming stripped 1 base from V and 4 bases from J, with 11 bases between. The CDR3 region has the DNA TGCAGCGTTGAAGGGGTAGGGGGGTACGAGCAGTACTTC. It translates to CSVEGVGGYEQYF.

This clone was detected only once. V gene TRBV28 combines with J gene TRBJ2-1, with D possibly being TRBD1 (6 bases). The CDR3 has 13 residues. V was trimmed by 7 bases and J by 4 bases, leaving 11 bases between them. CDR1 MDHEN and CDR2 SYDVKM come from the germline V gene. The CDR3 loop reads CASNLDSYNEQFF. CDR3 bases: TGTGCCAGCAACCTGGACAGTTACAATGAGCAGTTCTTC. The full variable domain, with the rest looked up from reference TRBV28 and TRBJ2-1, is DVKVTQSSRYLVKRTGEKVFLECVQDMDHENMFWYRQDPGLGLRLIYFSYDVKMKEKGDIPEGYSVSREKKERFSLILESASTNQTSMYLCASNLDSYNEQFFGPGTRLTVL.

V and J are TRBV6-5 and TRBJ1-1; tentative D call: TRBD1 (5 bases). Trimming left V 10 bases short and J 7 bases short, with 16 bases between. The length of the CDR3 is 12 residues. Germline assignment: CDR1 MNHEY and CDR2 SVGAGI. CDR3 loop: CATRLGTLEAFF. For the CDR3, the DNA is TGTGCCACCAGGTTGGGGACCCTTGAAGCTTTCTTT.

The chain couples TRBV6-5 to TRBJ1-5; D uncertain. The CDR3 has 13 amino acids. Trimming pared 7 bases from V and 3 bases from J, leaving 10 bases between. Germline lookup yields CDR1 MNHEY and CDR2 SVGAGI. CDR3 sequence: CASTARDNQPQHF. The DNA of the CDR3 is TGTGCCAGCACAGCAAGAGACAATCAGCCCCAGCATTTT.

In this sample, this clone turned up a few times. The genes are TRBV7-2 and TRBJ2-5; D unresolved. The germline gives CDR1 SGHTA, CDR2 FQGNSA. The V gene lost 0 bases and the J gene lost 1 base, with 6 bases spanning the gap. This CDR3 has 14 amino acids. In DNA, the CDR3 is TGTGCCAGCAGCTTAGCGGGCCGCCAAGAGACCCAGTACTTC. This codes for CASSLAGRQETQYF.

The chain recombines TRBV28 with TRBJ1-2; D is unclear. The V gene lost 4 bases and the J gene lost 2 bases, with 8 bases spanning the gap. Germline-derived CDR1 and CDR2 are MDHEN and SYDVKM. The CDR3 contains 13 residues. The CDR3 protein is CASSSGPNYGYTF. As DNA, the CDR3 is TGTGCCAGCAGTTCCGGGCCCAACTATGGCTACACCTTC.

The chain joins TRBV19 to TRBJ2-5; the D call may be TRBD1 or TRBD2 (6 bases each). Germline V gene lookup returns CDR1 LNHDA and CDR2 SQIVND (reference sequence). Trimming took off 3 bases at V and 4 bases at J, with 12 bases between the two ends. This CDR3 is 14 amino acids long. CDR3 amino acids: CASSMVRGGETQYF. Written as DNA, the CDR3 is TGTGCCAGTAGTATGGTCAGGGGAGGAGAGACCCAGTACTTC. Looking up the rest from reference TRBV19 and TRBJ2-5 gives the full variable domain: DGGITQSPKYLFRKEGQNVTLSCEQNLNHDAMYWYRQDPGQGLRLIYYSQIVNDFQKGDIAEGYSVSREKKESFPLTVTSAQKNPTAFYLCASSMVRGGETQYFGPGTRLLVL.

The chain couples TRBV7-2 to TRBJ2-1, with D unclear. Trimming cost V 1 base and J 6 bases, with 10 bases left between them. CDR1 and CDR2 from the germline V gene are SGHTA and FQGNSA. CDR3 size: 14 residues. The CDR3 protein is CASSLGFISNEQFF. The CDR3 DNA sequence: TGTGCCAGCAGCTTAGGGTTCATATCCAATGAGCAGTTCTTC.

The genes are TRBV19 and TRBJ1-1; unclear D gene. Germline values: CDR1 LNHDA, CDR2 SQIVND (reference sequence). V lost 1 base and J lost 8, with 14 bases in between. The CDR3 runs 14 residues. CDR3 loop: CASSIAMATGEAFF. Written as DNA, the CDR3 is TGTGCCAGTAGTATAGCCATGGCGACGGGAGAAGCTTTCTTT.

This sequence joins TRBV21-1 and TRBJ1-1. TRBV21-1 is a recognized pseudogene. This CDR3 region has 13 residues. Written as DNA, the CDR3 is TGTGCCAGCAGCAACGGGACCGGGGCTGAAGCTTTCTTT. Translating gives CASSNGTGAEAFF.